The 9 T cell receptor beta chains presented below share a single source sample, sequenced in a study of blood T cell repertoires in COVID-19. Clones were sequenced by immunoSEQ multiplex PCR, and TCRdb holds only the in-frame ones, with some missing. The table lists roughly 250,000 clones, around 81% of them singletons. The sample taken for sequencing was peripheral blood. The receptor set was obtained from a man in his fifties with active or convalescent COVID-19.

The chain joins TRBV10-1 to TRBJ1-1, with 7 positions matching TRBD1. J lost 5 bases, V lost 5 bases, and 11 bases had no gene match. Germline V CDR1 and CDR2: WNHNN, SYGVQD (reference sequence). The CDR3 contains 15 residues. DNA of the CDR3: TGCGCCAGCAGTCAGGGGCTCTCAGGGGGGACTGAAGCTTTCTTT. Amino acid sequence: CASSQGLSGGTEAFF.

The chain uses TRBV5-1 and TRBJ1-4; D may be TRBD1 (6 bases). Trimming took off 4 bases at V and 8 bases at J, with 15 bases between the two ends. The CDR3 spans 14 residues. Per germline, CDR1 SGHRS and CDR2 YFSETQ. For the CDR3, the DNA is TGCGCCAGCAGCCCCGGGGGGGGCCGGGAAAAACTGTTTTTT. Encoded protein: CASSPGGGREKLFF.

The J gene is TRBJ2-7, the V gene TRBV2, with no clear D. CDR1 and CDR2 from the germline V gene are SNHLY and FYNNEI. The CDR3 loop spans 11 amino acids. V was trimmed by 6 bases and J by 2 bases, leaving 5 bases between them. CDR3 in amino acids: CASSRTYEQYF. DNA of the CDR3: TGTGCCAGCAGCCGTACCTACGAGCAGTACTTC.

V gene TRBV24-1 combines with J gene TRBJ1-6; 7 positions match TRBD1. The CDR3 contains 14 residues. V gave up 5 bases and J gave up 7 bases; unmatched junction bases: 4. Per germline, CDR1 KGHDR and CDR2 SFDVKD. The DNA for the CDR3 is TGTGCCACCAGTGCCGGACAGGAGAATTCACCCCTCCACTTT. Amino acid sequence: CATSAGQENSPLHF.

The V call is TRBV2, the J call TRBJ2-2; 9 bases match TRBD2. V shed 7 bases and J 6 bases; nucleotides not matched to a gene: 6. Germline V lookup: CDR1 SNHLY, CDR2 FYNNEI. The CDR3 covers 14 residues. The CDR3 is CASTSGLAAGELFF. CDR3 in DNA: TGTGCCAGCACCTCGGGACTAGCTGCCGGGGAGCTGTTTTTT.

The chain carries TRBV5-6 and TRBJ2-7, with D maybe TRBD1 (6 bases). Germline assignment: CDR1 SGHDT and CDR2 YYEEEE. The CDR3 extends over 15 amino acids. V lost 5 bases, J lost 0 bases, and 15 bases lay in between. CDR3 loop: CASRSGTRSSYEQYF. CDR3 in DNA: TGTGCCAGCAGGTCCGGGACAAGGAGCTCCTACGAGCAGTACTTC.

The chain has TRBV6-5 and TRBJ2-5; the match to TRBD2 covers 8 bases. This CDR3 region has 13 residues. CDR1 MNHEY and CDR2 SVGAGI come from the germline V gene. The V segment lost 6 bases and the J segment 5 bases; nucleotides outside the gene matches: 5. The CDR3 sequence: CASSGGAYETQYF. CDR3 coding DNA: TGTGCCAGCAGCGGGGGGGCTTACGAGACCCAGTACTTC.

The chain recombines TRBV7-9 with TRBJ1-5; D might be TRBD1 (6 bases). CDR1 is SEHNR, CDR2 FQNEAQ, per germline (reference sequence). Trimming pared 4 bases from V and 4 bases from J, leaving 8 bases between. The CDR3 is 13 amino acids. This chain's CDR3 is CASSSTGNQPQHF. CDR3 sequence (DNA): TGTGCCAGCAGCTCCACAGGGAATCAGCCCCAGCATTTT. The entire variable domain, with the rest obtained from reference TRBV7-9 and TRBJ1-5, is as follows: DTGVSQNPRHKITKRGQNVTFRCDPISEHNRLYWYRQTLGQGPEFLTYFQNEAQLEKSRLLSDRFSAERPKGSFSTLEIQRTEQGDSAMYLCASSSTGNQPQHFGDGTRLSIL.

The chain couples TRBV5-1 to TRBJ1-6, with D tentatively TRBD1 (6 bases). Per the germline V gene, CDR1 is SGHRS and CDR2 is YFSETQ. The CDR3 runs 15 residues. The V end was cut by 0 bases, the J end by 5 bases, with 9 bases between. Written as DNA, the CDR3 is TGCGCCAGCAGCTTGGGAGGACAGAATAATTCACCCCTCCACTTT. This sequence encodes CASSLGGQNNSPLHF.